These 8 T cell receptor beta chains came from one sample sequenced in a study of blood T cells in healthy people across ages. The authors ran a second PCR of roughly 6 to 11 cycles using a sample-barcoded 5' primer and a J-beta primer mix. TCRdb reprocessed the 5' RACE reads via MiXCR and lists one record per CDR3 protein. The sample lists 700,000 to 900,000 distinct CDR3 sequences, roughly 24% occurring once. The same data also went into a second study, on T cells of mothers and their children.

The sample was blood. The source is a boy aged 5-17 years in good health.

V and J are TRBV5-5 and TRBJ2-1; D remains unclear. Per the germline V gene, CDR1 is SGHKS and CDR2 is YYEKEE (reference sequence). Trimming left V 3 bases short and J 0 bases short, with 10 bases between. The CDR3 loop spans 15 amino acids. The CDR3 sequence is CASSSSLSSYNEQFF. The DNA for the CDR3 is TGTGCCAGCAGCTCCAGTTTGAGCTCCTACAATGAGCAGTTCTTC.

The V call is TRBV10-3, the J call TRBJ2-1; no clear D. The CDR3 extends over 13 amino acids. Trimming cost V 0 bases and J 9 bases, with 9 bases left between them. The germline V gene encodes CDR1 ENHRY and CDR2 SYGVKD. CDR3 in amino acids: CAISESEQVEQFF. CDR3 nucleotides: TGTGCCATCAGTGAGTCCGAGCAGGTTGAGCAGTTCTTC.

CDR3 DNA: TGTGCCAGCACCACGGCGGGGAACACTGAAGCTTTCTTT. This translates into CASTTAGNTEAFF. V usage is TRBV6-1 and J usage is TRBJ1-1; no firm D call. The CDR3 runs 13 residues. Per the germline V gene, CDR1 is MNHNS and CDR2 is SASEGT. The V end was cut by 7 bases, the J end by 1 base, with 10 bases between.

V and J are TRBV5-1 and TRBJ2-7; possibly TRBD1 for D (5 bases). The V gene lost 4 bases and the J gene lost 2 bases, with 16 bases spanning the gap. Germline values: CDR1 SGHRS, CDR2 YFSETQ. This CDR3 comprises 15 residues. Here the CDR3 DNA reads TGCGCCAGCAGCCCAGGGCCCAGTCTGACCTACGAGCAGTACTTC. This codes for CASSPGPSLTYEQYF.

This clonotype was observed a handful of times. The chain employs TRBV5-4 and TRBJ2-1; D is unresolved. Germline V gene sequence: CDR1 SGHNT, CDR2 YYREEE (reference sequence). The V gene lost 2 bases and the J gene lost 2 bases, with 11 bases spanning the gap. CDR3 length equals 15 residues. In nucleotides, the CDR3 is TGTGCCAGCAGCTTAAGCCAGGCCGCCTACAATGAGCAGTTCTTC. Residues: CASSLSQAAYNEQFF.

This clonotype was observed a handful of times. The rearrangement links TRBV7-2 to TRBJ1-4; D gene unclear. The CDR3 is 13 amino acids. Germline-derived CDR1 and CDR2 are SGHTA and FQGNSA. With 4 bases removed from V and 5 bases from J, the gap between germline ends came to 8 bases. The CDR3 loop reads CASSWTVNEKLFF. CDR3 nucleotide sequence: TGTGCCAGCAGCTGGACGGTGAATGAAAAACTGTTTTTT.

This clonotype was counted between two and nine times. This chain links TRBV10-3 with TRBJ1-2; D is uncertain. CDR1 and CDR2 from the germline V gene are ENHRY and SYGVKD. The CDR3 is 14 amino acids. The ends were cut back, 5 bases at V and 5 bases at J, with 15 bases in the middle. The CDR3 DNA sequence: TGTGCCATCAGTCTACCAGGCCTATCTTATGGCTACACCTTC. Amino acids: CAISLPGLSYGYTF.

Only a few counts were recorded for this clonotype. The chain uses TRBV5-1 and TRBJ1-2; TRBD1 matches at 8 bases. V lost 5 bases and J lost 6; bases outside the gene matches: 9. From germline, CDR1 is SGHRS and CDR2 YFSETQ. This CDR3 spans 14 amino acids. CDR3 sequence (DNA): TGCGCCAGCAGTTTCGGACAGGGAGTTGATGGCTACACCTTC. This codes for CASSFGQGVDGYTF.